This T cell receptor beta chain derives from a study of T cell repertoires in cytomegalovirus infection. At the level of the study: A matching HLA type, together with CMV infection, was signaled by public TCR beta signatures. Notes on the study in general: Adding up the frequency of public TCR beta families identified people who carried CMV plus the relevant HLA. It was HLA-C-restricted CMV-specific TCR beta clonotypes that dominated the response ex vivo.

This clonotype occurred a few times. Antigen specificity is unknown. A single record per CDR3 protein comes from TCRdb applying MiXCR to the reads. The sample has approximately 170,000 distinct CDR3 sequences, 15% to 20% seen once. The germline V gene encodes CDR1 LNHDA and CDR2 SQIVND (reference sequence). The CDR3 totals 13 residues. V was clipped by 5 bases and J by 6 bases; unmatched bases: 7. This receptor was identified in a human donor in good health (CMV status not recorded). Some clones in this sample may be carry-over from other donors' samples. This chain uses TRBV19 with TRBJ2-7; 7 positions match TRBD1. Material for sequencing was CD8+ T cells from PBMCs. CDR3 nucleotides: TGTGCCAGTAGTTCAAGCACAGGGGCCGAGCAGTACTTC. Its translation: CASSSSTGAEQYF.